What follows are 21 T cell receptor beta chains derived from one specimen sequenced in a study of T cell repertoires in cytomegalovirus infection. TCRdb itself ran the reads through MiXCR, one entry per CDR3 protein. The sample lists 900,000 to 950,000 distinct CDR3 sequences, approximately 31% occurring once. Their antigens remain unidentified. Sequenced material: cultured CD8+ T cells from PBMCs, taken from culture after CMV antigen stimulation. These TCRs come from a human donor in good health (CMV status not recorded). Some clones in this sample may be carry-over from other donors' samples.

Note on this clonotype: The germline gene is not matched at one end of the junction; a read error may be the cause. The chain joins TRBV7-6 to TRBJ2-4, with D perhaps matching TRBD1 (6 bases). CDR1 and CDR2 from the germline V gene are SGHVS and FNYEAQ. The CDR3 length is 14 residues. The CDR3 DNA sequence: TGTGCCAACAGCCCCTTGACAGGTGGAAACATTCAGTACTTC. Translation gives CANSPLTGGNIQYF.

In DNA, the CDR3 is TGTGCCAGCAGCGTAGGGGTCCCCGCAACTAATGAAAAACTGTTTTTT. This encodes CASSVGVPATNEKLFF. The chain uses TRBV9 and TRBJ1-4; D gene ambiguous. The CDR3 length is 16 residues. The V gene's germline CDR1 is SGDLS and CDR2 YYNGEE. Trimming stripped 0 bases from V and 0 bases from J, with 9 bases between.

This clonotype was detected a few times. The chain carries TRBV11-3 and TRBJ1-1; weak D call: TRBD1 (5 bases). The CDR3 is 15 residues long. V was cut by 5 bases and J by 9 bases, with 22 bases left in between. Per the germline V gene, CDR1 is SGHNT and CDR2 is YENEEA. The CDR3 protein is CASSREDSYEKKAFF. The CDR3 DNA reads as TGTGCCAGCAGCCGTGAAGACAGTTATGAGAAGAAAGCTTTCTTT.

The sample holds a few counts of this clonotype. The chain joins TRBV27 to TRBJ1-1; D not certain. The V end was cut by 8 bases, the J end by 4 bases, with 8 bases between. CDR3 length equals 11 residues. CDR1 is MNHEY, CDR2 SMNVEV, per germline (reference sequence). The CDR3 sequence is CASHWATEAFF. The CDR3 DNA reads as TGTGCCAGCCATTGGGCCACTGAAGCTTTCTTT.

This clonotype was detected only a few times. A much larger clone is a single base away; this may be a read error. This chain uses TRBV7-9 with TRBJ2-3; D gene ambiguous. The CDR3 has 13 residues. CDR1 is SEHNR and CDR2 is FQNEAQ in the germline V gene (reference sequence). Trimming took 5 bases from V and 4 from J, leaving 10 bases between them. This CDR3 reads CASSPENADTQYF. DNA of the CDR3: TGTGCCAGCAGCCCCGAGAACGCAGATACGCAGTATTTT.

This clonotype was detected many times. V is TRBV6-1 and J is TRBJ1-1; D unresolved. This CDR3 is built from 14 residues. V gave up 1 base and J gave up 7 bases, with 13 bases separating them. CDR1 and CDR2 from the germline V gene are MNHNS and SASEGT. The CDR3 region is CASSEERNWDEAFF. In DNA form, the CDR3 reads TGTGCCAGCAGTGAAGAAAGGAACTGGGATGAAGCTTTCTTT.

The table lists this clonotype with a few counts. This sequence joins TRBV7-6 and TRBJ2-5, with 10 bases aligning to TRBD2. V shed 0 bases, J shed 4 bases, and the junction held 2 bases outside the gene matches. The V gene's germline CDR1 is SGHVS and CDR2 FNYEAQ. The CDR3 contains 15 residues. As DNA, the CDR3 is TGTGCCAGCAGCTTAGCAGCGGGGGGGGGAGAGACCCAGTACTTC. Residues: CASSLAAGGGETQYF.

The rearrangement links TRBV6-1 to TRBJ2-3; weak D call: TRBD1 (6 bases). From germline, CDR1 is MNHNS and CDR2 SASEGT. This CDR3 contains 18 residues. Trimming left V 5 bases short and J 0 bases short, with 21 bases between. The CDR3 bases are TGTGCCAGCAGTCATAAGGGACCGGCAGGGGATAGCACAGATACGCAGTATTTT. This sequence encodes CASSHKGPAGDSTDTQYF.

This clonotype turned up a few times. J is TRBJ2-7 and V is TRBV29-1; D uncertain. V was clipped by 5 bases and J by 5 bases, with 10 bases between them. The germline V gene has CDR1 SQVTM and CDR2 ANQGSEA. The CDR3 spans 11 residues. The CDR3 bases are TGCAGCGTTCCCTGGGGTCACGAGCAGTACTTC. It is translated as CSVPWGHEQYF.

The CDR3 nucleotides are TGCGCCAGCAGCCTCGGGACAGGGGACCCTTGGAATGAGCAGTTCTTC. It encodes CASSLGTGDPWNEQFF. The chain carries TRBV4-1 and TRBJ2-1; TRBD1 agrees at 10 bases. V was pared by 4 bases and J by 7 bases, with 10 bases of the junction left unmatched. The germline V gene has CDR1 MGHRA and CDR2 YSYEKL. The CDR3 is 16 amino acids.

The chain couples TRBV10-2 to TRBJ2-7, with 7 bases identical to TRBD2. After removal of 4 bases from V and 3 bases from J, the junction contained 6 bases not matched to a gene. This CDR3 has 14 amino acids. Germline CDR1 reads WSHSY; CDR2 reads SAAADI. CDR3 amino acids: CASSVGLVNYEQYF. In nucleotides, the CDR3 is TGCGCCAGCAGTGTTGGACTAGTGAACTACGAGCAGTACTTC.

CDR3 in DNA: TGTGCCAGCAGCTTAGGTATAGGGTGGTCCTACGAGCAGTACGTC. Protein product: CASSLGIGWSYEQYV. The chain carries TRBV7-4 and TRBJ2-7; no firm D call. Germline V gene lookup returns CDR1 SGHVT and CDR2 SQSDAQ. The CDR3 spans 15 residues. V was shortened by 1 base and J by 1 base, with 11 bases between the two germline ends.

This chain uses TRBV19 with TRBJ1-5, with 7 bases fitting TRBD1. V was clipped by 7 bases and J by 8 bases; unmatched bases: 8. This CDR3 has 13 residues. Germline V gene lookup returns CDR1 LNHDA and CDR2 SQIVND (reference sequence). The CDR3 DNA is TGTGCCAGTACTACGACAGGGCGGGAGCCCCAGCATTTT. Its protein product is CASTTTGREPQHF.

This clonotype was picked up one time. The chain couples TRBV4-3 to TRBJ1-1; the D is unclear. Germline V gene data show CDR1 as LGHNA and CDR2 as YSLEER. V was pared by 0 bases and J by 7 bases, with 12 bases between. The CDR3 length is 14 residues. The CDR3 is CASSQDTFGVEAFF. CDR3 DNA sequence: TGCGCCAGCAGCCAAGATACCTTCGGGGTTGAAGCTTTCTTT.

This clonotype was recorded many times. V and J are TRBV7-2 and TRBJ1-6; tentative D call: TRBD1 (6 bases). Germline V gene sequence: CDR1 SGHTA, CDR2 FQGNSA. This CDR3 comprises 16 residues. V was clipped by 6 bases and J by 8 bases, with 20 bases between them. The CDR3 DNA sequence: TGTGCCAGCAGTTCAATTACAGGGATTATTGATTCACCCCTCCACTTT. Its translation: CASSSITGIIDSPLHF.

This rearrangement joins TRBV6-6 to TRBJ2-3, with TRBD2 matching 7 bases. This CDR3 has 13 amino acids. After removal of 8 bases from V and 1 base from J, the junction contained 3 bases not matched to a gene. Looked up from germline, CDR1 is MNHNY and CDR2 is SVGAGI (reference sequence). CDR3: CASGGDGTDTQYF. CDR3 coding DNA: TGTGCCAGCGGGGGGGACGGCACAGATACGCAGTATTTT.

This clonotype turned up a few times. The CDR3 DNA is TGTGCCAGCAGTTCGGGACAGATCATGAACACTGAAGCTTTCTTT. Its protein is CASSSGQIMNTEAFF. This rearrangement joins TRBV27 to TRBJ1-1; 7 nucleotides match TRBD1. CDR3 length equals 15 residues. Germline V lookup: CDR1 MNHEY, CDR2 SMNVEV (reference sequence). V lost 4 bases and J lost 0; bases outside the gene matches: 5.

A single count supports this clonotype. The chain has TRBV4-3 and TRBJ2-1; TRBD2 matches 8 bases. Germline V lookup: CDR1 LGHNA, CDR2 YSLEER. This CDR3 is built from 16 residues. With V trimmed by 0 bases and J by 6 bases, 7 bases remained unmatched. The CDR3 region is CASSQDPGGGTNEQFF. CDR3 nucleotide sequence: TGCGCCAGCAGCCAAGATCCTGGCGGGGGGACCAATGAGCAGTTCTTC.

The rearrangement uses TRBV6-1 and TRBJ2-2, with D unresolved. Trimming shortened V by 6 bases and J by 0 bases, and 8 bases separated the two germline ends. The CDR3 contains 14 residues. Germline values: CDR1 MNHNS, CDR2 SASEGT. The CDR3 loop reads CASRDNANTGELFF. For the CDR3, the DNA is TGTGCCAGCAGAGACAACGCGAACACCGGGGAGCTGTTTTTT.

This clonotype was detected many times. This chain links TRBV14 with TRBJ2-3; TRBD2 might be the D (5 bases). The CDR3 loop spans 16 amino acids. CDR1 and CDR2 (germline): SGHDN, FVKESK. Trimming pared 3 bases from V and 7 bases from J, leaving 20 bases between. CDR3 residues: CASSQGQRGSWNTQYF. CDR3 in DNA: TGTGCCAGCAGCCAGGGCCAGCGTGGGAGTTGGAATACGCAGTATTTT.

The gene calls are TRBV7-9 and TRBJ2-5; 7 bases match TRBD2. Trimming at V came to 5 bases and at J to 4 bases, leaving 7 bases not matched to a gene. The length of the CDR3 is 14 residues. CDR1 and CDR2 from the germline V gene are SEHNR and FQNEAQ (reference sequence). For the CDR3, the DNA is TGTGCCAGCAGCCCCACTGGGAGGGGAGAGACCCAGTACTTC. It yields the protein CASSPTGRGETQYF.